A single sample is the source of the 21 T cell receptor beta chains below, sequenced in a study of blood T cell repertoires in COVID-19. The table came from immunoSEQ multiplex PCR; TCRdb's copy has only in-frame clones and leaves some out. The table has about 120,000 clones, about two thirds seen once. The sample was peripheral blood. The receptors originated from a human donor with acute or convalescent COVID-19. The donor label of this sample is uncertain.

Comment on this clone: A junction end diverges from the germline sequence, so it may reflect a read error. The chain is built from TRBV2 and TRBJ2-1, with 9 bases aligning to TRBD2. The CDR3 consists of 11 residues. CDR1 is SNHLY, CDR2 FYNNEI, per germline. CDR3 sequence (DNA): TGTGCCAGCAGTGAACCGGGACTAGCTATCTTC. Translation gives CASSEPGLAIF.

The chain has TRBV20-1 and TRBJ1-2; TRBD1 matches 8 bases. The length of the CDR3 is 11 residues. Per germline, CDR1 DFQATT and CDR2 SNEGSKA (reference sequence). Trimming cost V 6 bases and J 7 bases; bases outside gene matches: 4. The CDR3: CSATGGIGYTF. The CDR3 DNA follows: TGCAGTGCCACAGGGGGTATTGGCTACACCTTC.

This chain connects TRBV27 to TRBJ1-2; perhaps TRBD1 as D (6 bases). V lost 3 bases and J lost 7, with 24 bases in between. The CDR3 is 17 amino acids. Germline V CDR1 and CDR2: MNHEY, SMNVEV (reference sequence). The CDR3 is CASSFSYSITGRGGYTF. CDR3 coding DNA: TGTGCCAGCAGTTTTTCTTATTCGATAACAGGGAGAGGTGGCTACACCTTC.

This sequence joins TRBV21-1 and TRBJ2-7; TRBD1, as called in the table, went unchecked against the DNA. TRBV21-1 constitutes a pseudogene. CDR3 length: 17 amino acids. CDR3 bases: TGTGCCAGCAGTGAAGGGGGTACAGGGGGCGTCTTCTACGAGCAGTACTTC. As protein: CASSEGGTGGVFYEQYF.

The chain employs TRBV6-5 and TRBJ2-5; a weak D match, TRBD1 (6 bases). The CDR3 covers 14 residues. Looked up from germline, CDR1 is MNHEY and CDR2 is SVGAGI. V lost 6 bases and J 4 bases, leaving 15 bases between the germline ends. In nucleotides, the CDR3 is TGTGCCAGCAGCCAACAGGGTATGGGAGAGACCCAGTACTTC. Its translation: CASSQQGMGETQYF.

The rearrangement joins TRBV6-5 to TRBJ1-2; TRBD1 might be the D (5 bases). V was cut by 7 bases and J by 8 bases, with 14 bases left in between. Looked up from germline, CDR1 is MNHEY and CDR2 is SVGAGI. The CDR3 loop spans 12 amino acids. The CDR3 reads CASTAQGRGYTF. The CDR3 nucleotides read TGTGCCAGCACGGCGCAGGGTAGGGGCTACACCTTC.

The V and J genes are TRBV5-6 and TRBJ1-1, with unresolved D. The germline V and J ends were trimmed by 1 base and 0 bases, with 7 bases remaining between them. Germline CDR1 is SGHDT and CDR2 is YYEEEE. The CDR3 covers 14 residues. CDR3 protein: CASSLLAVNTEAFF. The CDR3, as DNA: TGTGCCAGCAGCTTGTTGGCGGTGAACACTGAAGCTTTCTTT.

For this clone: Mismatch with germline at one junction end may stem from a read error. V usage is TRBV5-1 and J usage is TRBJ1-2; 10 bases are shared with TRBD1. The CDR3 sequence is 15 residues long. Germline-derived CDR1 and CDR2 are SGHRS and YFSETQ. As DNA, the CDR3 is TGCGCCAGCAGCTCTGTTGAGACAGGGGGCTATCGCTACACCTTC. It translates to CASSSVETGGYRYTF.

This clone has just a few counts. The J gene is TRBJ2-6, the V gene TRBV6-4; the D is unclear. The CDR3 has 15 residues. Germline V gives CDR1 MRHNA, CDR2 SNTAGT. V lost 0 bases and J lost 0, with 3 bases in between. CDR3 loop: CASSDSSSGANVLTF. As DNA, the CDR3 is TGTGCCAGCAGTGACTCTAGCTCTGGGGCCAACGTCCTGACTTTC.

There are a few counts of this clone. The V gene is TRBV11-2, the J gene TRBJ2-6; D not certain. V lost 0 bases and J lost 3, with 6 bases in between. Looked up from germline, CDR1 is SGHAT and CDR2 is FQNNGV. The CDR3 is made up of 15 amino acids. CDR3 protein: CASSLDLYGANVLTF. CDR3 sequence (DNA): TGTGCCAGCAGCTTAGATCTTTATGGGGCCAACGTCCTGACTTTC.

DNA for the CDR3: TGTGCCAGTAGTGACACACGGGGACTGAGCACTGAAGCTTTCTTT. It encodes CASSDTRGLSTEAFF. The chain uses TRBV19 and TRBJ1-1, with a possible D match to TRBD1 (5 bases). CDR3 length: 15 residues. Germline assignment: CDR1 LNHDA and CDR2 SQIVND (reference sequence). Trimming stripped 5 bases from V and 4 bases from J, with 17 bases between.

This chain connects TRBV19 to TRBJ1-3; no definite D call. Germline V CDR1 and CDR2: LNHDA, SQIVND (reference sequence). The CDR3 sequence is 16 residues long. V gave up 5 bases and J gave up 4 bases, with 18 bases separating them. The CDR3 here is CASSSRYDSRGNTIYF. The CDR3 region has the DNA TGTGCCAGTAGTTCCCGATACGATTCGAGGGGAAACACCATATATTTT.

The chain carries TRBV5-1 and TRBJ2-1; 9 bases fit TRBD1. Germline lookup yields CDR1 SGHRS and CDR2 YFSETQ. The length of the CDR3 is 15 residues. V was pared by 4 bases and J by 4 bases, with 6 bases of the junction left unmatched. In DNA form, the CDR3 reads TGCGCCAGCAGCACCAGACAGGGGGTTTACAATGAGCAGTTCTTC. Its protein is CASSTRQGVYNEQFF.

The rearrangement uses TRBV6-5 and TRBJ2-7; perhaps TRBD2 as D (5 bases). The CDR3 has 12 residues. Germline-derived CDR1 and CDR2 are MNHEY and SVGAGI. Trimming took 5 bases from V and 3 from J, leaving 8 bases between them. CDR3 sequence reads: CASSPGLYEQYV. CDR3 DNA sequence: TGTGCCAGCAGTCCAGGACTCTACGAGCAGTACGTC.

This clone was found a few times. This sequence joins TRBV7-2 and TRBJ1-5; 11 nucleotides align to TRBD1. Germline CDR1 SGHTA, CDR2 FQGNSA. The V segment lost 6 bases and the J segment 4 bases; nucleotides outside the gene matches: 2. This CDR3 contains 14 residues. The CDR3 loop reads CASRGQGENQPQHF. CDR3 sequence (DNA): TGTGCCAGCAGGGGACAGGGGGAAAATCAGCCCCAGCATTTT. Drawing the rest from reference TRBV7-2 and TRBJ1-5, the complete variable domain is GAGVSQSPSNKVTEKGKDVELRCDPISGHTALYWYRQSLGQGLEFLIYFQGNSAPDKSGLPSDRFSAERTGGSVSTLTIQRTQQEDSAVYLCASRGQGENQPQHFGDGTRLSIL.

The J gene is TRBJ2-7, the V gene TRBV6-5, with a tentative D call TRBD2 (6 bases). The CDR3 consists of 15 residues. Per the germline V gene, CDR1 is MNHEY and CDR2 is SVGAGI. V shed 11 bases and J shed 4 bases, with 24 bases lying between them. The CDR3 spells CASCGHGEAGYEQYF. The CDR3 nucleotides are TGTGCCTCCTGTGGCCACGGGGAGGCGGGGTACGAGCAGTACTTC.

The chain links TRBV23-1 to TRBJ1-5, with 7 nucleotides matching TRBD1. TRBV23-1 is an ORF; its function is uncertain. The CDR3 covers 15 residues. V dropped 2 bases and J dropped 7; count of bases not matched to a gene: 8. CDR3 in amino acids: CASSQRQGESQPQHF. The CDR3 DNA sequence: TGCGCCAGCAGTCAACGACAGGGTGAAAGCCAGCCCCAGCATTTT.

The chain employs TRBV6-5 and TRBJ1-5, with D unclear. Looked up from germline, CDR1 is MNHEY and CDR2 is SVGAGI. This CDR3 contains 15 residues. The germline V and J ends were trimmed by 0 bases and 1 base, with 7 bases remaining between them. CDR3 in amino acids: CASSYSQASNQPQHF. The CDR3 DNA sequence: TGTGCCAGCAGTTACTCCCAGGCAAGCAATCAGCCCCAGCATTTT.

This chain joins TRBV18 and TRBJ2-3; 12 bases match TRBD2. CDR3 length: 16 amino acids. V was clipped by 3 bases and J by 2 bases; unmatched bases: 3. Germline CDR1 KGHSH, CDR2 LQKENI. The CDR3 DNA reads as TGTGCCAGCTCACCGGGACTAGCGGGCCACACAGATACGCAGTATTTT. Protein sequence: CASSPGLAGHTDTQYF.

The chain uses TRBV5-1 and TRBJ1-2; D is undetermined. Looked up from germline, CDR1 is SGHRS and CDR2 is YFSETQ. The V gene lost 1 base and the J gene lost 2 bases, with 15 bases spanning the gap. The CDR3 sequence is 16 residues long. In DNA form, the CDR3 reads TGCGCCAGCAGCTTGATGCAGGCTGGATCGAACTATGGCTACACCTTC. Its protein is CASSLMQAGSNYGYTF.

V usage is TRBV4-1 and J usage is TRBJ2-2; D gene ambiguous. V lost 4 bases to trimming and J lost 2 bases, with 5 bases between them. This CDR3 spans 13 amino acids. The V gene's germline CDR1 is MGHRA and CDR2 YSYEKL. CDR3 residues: CASSPLNTGELFF. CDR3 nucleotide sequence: TGCGCCAGCAGCCCCCTAAACACCGGGGAGCTGTTTTTT.